This is a list of T cell receptor beta chains from one sample in a study of T cell responses to AZD1222 COVID-19 vaccine. TCRdb's copy holds only in-frame clones and misses some; the assay was immunoSEQ multiplex PCR. The table records approximately 140,000 clones, around 91% of them present only once. Material: peripheral blood, obtained on day 0 of AZD1222 vaccination. Every receptor here comes from an adult in good health. CDR3s include the opening cysteine and the closing phenylalanine or tryptophan. D genes are given only for firm matches.

TRBD2	TRBJ2-1	TRBV2	CASGGLAGFHEQFF	TGTGCCAGCGGGGGACTAGCGGGTTTCCATGAGCAGTTCTTC
-	TRBJ1-3	TRBV15	CATSRDVTAGNTIYF	TGTGCCACCAGCAGAGATGTGACAGCTGGAAACACCATATATTTT
-	TRBJ2-3	TRBV5-1	CASSLSGRDSSDTQYF	TGCGCCAGCAGCTTGTCAGGGCGGGACTCCTCAGATACGCAGTATTTT
-	TRBJ2-1	TRBV19	CASSIGAGQDGQFF	TGTGCCAGTAGTATTGGGGCAGGGCAGGATGGGCAGTTCTTC
TRBD2	TRBJ2-1	TRBV3-1/TRBV3-2	CASSQAPAGIAYNEQFF	TGTGCCAGCAGCCAGGCCCCAGCGGGAATTGCCTACAATGAGCAGTTCTTC
TRBD1	TRBJ1-2	TRBV4-1	CASSPLSPTGVLNYGYTF	TGCGCCAGCAGCCCACTATCTCCGACAGGGGTTTTGAACTATGGCTACACCTTC
-	TRBJ1-2	TRBV2	CASSLGLYGYTF	TGTGCCAGCAGTCTCGGGTTGTATGGCTACACCTTC
-	TRBJ2-7	TRBV6-2/TRBV6-3	CASSNGRSYEQYF	TGTGCCAGCAGTAATGGGCGTTCCTACGAGCAGTACTTC
TRBD2	TRBJ2-1	TRBV10-3	CAISEGSGRARTSEQFF	TGTGCCATCAGTGAAGGTAGCGGGAGGGCCCGAACCTCTGAGCAGTTCTTC
-	TRBJ2-7	TRBV2	CASRGGLEQYF	TGTGCCAGCAGAGGAGGTCTCGAGCAGTACTTC
TRBD1	TRBJ2-3	TRBV9	CASSPRGDRGRADTQYF	TGTGCCAGCAGCCCCCGGGGGGACAGGGGGCGCGCAGATACGCAGTATTTT